This T cell receptor beta chain was recovered during a study of T-cell memory formation after mild COVID-19. Constant-segment primers and 5'RACE yielded cDNA libraries for TCR alpha and TCR beta, each carrying sample barcodes and UMIs. A single record per CDR3 protein comes from TCRdb applying MiXCR to the 5' RACE reads. Of a few hundred thousand distinct CDR3 sequences in the sample, 20% to 25% were seen once. At least ten counts were recorded for this clonotype. The germline gives CDR1 SGHTA, CDR2 FQGNSA. Losses at the gene ends were 4 bases for V and 5 bases for J; bases not matched to a gene: 5. The CDR3 length is 14 residues.

This chain connects TRBV7-2 to TRBJ1-5, with TRBD1 matching over 7 bases. Input material: PBMCs or a T cell subset sorted from them (not recorded which). The clonotype originates from an adult woman who had mild COVID-19 (a few samples of this study predate the infection). Cell type and time point are not known. Here the CDR3 DNA reads TGTGCCAGCAGCTCCCGACAGGGCGATCAGCCCCAGCATTTT. This encodes CASSSRQGDQPQHF.